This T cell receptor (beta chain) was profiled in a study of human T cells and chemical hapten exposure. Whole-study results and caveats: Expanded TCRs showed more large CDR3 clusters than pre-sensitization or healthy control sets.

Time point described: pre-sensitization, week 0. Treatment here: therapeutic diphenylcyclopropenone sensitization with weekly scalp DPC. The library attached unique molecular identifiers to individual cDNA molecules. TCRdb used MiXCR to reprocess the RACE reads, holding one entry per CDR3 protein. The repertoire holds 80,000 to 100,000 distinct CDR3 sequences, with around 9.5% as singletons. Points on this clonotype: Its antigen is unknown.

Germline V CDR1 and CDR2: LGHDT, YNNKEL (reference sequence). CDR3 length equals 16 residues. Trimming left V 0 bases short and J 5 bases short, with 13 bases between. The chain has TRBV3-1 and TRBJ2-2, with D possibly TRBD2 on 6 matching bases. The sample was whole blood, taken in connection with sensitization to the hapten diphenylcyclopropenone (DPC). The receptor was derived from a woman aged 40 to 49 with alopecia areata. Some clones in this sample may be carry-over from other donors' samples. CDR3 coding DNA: TGTGCCAGCAGCCAAGAAGGGGTGGGGAGGACCGGGGAGCTGTTTTTT. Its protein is CASSQEGVGRTGELFF.